Each of the 25 T cell receptor beta chains below was sequenced from the same sample in a study of T cell responses to AZD1222 COVID-19 vaccine. Some clones are missing from TCRdb's copy, which holds only in-frame ones; the method was immunoSEQ multiplex PCR. The sample shows 130,000 to 150,000 clones, roughly nine tenths of them seen only once. The starting material was peripheral blood, obtained on day 0 of AZD1222 vaccination. Receptor source: an adult in good health.

This chain connects TRBV29-1 to TRBJ1-3, with D hard to call. V lost 0 bases, J lost 2 bases, and 8 bases lay in between. Germline V gene lookup returns CDR1 SQVTM and CDR2 ANQGSEA. This CDR3 contains 14 residues. The CDR3 coding sequence is TGCAGCGTTGAAGATCGAGAGGCTGGAAACACCATATATTTT. Its translation: CSVEDREAGNTIYF. Together with reference TRBV29-1 and TRBJ1-3, the CDR3 gives the full variable domain: SAVISQKPSRDICQRGTSLTIQCQVDSQVTMMFWYRQQPGQSLTLIATANQGSEATYESGFVIDKFPISRPNLTFSTLTVSNMSPEDSSIYLCSVEDREAGNTIYFGEGSWLTVV.

J is TRBJ2-3 and V is TRBV27, with 9 bases aligning to TRBD2. Germline V gene data show CDR1 as MNHEY and CDR2 as SMNVEV (reference sequence). CDR3 length: 13 residues. Germline trimming cut 7 bases from V and 12 bases from J; bases unmatched to any gene: 11. The CDR3 spells CASKFGAGGSQYF. The CDR3 DNA follows: TGTGCCAGCAAATTCGGAGCGGGGGGATCACAGTATTTT.

The V gene is TRBV29-1, the J gene TRBJ1-1; 7 positions match TRBD1. The CDR3 extends over 14 amino acids. The junction had 9 bases not matched to a gene; V was cut back by 6 bases and J by 2 bases. CDR1 and CDR2 from the germline V gene are SQVTM and ANQGSEA. CDR3 region: CSVKTGTANTEAFF. For the CDR3, the DNA is TGCAGCGTAAAGACCGGGACAGCAAACACTGAAGCTTTCTTT.

The chain recombines TRBV18 with TRBJ2-5; 15 nucleotides agree with TRBD2. The CDR3 spans 16 residues. Germline CDR1 and CDR2: KGHSH and LQKENI. Trimming removed 9 bases from V and 4 bases from J; junction bases left unmatched: 9. As DNA, the CDR3 is TGTGCCAGTTGCCGGACTAGCGGGAGGGCCTCAGAGACCCAGTACTTC. Its protein product is CASCRTSGRASETQYF.

V gene TRBV14 combines with J gene TRBJ2-6; possibly TRBD2 for D (6 bases). Germline V gives CDR1 SGHDN, CDR2 FVKESK. V shed 1 base and J shed 13 bases, with 14 bases lying between them. CDR3 length equals 14 residues. The CDR3 is CASSQAGGARVLTF. In nucleotides, the CDR3 is TGTGCCAGCAGCCAAGCAGGAGGGGCTAGAGTCCTGACTTTC. The full variable domain, rest sourced from reference TRBV14 and TRBJ2-6, is EAGVTQFPSHSVIEKGQTVTLRCDPISGHDNLYWYRRVMGKEIKFLLHFVKESKQDESGMPNNRFLAERTGGTYSTLKVQPAELEDSGVYFCASSQAGGARVLTFGAGSRLTVL.

This clone showed up just a few times. The J gene is TRBJ2-5, the V gene TRBV2; 7 nucleotides match TRBD1. This CDR3 is built from 14 residues. Germline CDR1 and CDR2: SNHLY and FYNNEI. The V gene end was trimmed by 4 bases and the J gene end by 0 bases; junction bases not matched to a gene: 2. The CDR3 spells CASSGGQYQETQYF. CDR3 nucleotides: TGTGCCAGCAGTGGGGGACAGTACCAAGAGACCCAGTACTTC.

The V gene is TRBV11-1, the J gene TRBJ1-2; 8 nucleotides line up with TRBD1. The CDR3 length is 15 residues. The germline V gene encodes CDR1 SGHAT and CDR2 FQDESV (reference sequence). The trim removed 3 bases at V and 8 bases at J, leaving 11 bases unmatched. Written as DNA, the CDR3 is TGTGCCAGCAGCTTCTCCGGGACAGGCTCTCGGGGCTACACCTTC. The encoded protein is CASSFSGTGSRGYTF.

This chain connects TRBV20-1 to TRBJ2-7, with D possibly TRBD2 on 6 matching bases. The CDR3 extends over 14 amino acids. Germline CDR1 DFQATT, CDR2 SNEGSKA (reference sequence). V lost 3 bases and J lost 6, with 18 bases in between. Here the CDR3 reads CSASGGTSASEQYF. The DNA of the CDR3 is TGCAGTGCTAGTGGGGGGACTTCCGCTAGCGAGCAGTACTTC.

This clone showed up just a few times. This chain connects TRBV6-4 to TRBJ2-3; D possibly uses TRBD1 or TRBD2 (6 bases each). This CDR3 has 15 amino acids. V was shortened by 6 bases and J by 4 bases, with 17 bases between the two germline ends. Germline assignment: CDR1 MRHNA and CDR2 SNTAGT. Here the CDR3 DNA reads TGTGCCAGCAGCGGAGGGGGAATCGGCGCAGATACGCAGTATTTT. This sequence encodes CASSGGGIGADTQYF.

J is TRBJ1-1 and V is TRBV18; unclear D gene. Germline loops: CDR1 KGHSH, CDR2 LQKENI. The CDR3 spans 13 residues. V gave up 2 bases and J gave up 7 bases, with 11 bases separating them. CDR3 protein: CASSPYATFEAFF. CDR3 nucleotides: TGTGCCAGCTCACCATATGCGACTTTTGAAGCTTTCTTT. The full variable domain, completed using reference TRBV18 and TRBJ1-1, is NAGVMQNPRHLVRRRGQEARLRCSPMKGHSHVYWYRQLPEEGLKFMVYLQKENIIDESGMPKERFSAEFPKEGPSILRIQQVVRGDSAAYFCASSPYATFEAFFGQGTRLTVV.

The chain employs TRBV12-3 or TRBV12-4 and TRBJ2-5; D gene ambiguous. V shed 2 bases and J shed 3 bases, with 7 bases lying between them. CDR3 size: 13 residues. The CDR3 DNA reads as TGTGCCAGCAGTTTAAGTGAGGAAGAGACCCAGTACTTC. It encodes CASSLSEEETQYF.

The chain carries TRBV28 and TRBJ1-5; D is perhaps TRBD1 (5 bases). V dropped 6 bases and J dropped 5 bases, with 14 bases sitting between them. Germline V gene data show CDR1 as MDHEN and CDR2 as SYDVKM. The CDR3 contains 14 residues. The CDR3 is CASRLGDAYQPQHF. The CDR3 coding sequence is TGTGCCAGCAGACTAGGGGACGCTTATCAGCCCCAGCATTTT.

In its sample, this clone was seen once. The V and J genes are TRBV28 and TRBJ1-2, with TRBD1 matching 7 bases. V lost 8 bases to trimming and J lost 6 bases; unmatched junction nucleotides: 18. Germline V gene sequence: CDR1 MDHEN, CDR2 SYDVKM. The CDR3 is 16 amino acids. CDR3 nucleotide sequence: TGTGCCAGCCACTGGGGGGACAGAGACGGGACGAATGGCTACACCTTC. Protein sequence: CASHWGDRDGTNGYTF.

The chain carries TRBV7-9 and TRBJ2-2; TRBD2 might be the D (6 bases). CDR1 is SEHNR, CDR2 FQNEAQ, per germline (reference sequence). The CDR3 extends over 14 amino acids. The germline V and J ends were trimmed by 5 bases and 5 bases, with 12 bases remaining between them. In DNA, the CDR3 is TGTGCCAGCAGCCTGACTAGATTAACCGGGGAGCTGTTTTTT. Translation: CASSLTRLTGELFF.

The V and J genes are TRBV4-1 and TRBJ2-3; D is possibly TRBD2 (5 bases). The ends were cut back, 2 bases at V and 3 bases at J, with 12 bases in the middle. Germline assignment: CDR1 MGHRA and CDR2 YSYEKL. The CDR3 extends over 15 amino acids. The CDR3 loop reads CASSQNEAVTDTQYF. DNA of the CDR3: TGCGCCAGCAGCCAAAACGAAGCGGTTACAGATACGCAGTATTTT.

This clone was picked up a small number of times. CDR3 residues: CASSQVRDPANTQYF. In DNA form, the CDR3 reads TGCGCCAGCAGCCAGGTCCGGGACCCCGCCAATACGCAGTATTTT. The J gene is TRBJ2-3, the V gene TRBV4-3, with D perhaps assigned TRBD1 or TRBD2 (5 bases each). This CDR3 has 15 residues. Germline V CDR1 and CDR2: LGHNA, YSLEER. Trimming removed 3 bases at V and 7 bases at J, with 17 bases between.

This sequence joins TRBV30 and TRBJ2-2; a possible D gene is TRBD1 (6 bases). This CDR3 is built from 14 residues. CDR1 is GTSNPN, CDR2 SVGIG, per germline (reference sequence). V lost 7 bases and J 5 bases, leaving 17 bases between the germline ends. CDR3: CAFRGSVGTGELFF. CDR3 bases: TGTGCCTTCAGGGGTAGTGTGGGGACCGGGGAGCTGTTTTTT.

J is TRBJ2-1 and V is TRBV11-2; TRBD1 matches 10 bases. The CDR3 runs to 15 residues. Germline V lookup: CDR1 SGHAT, CDR2 FQNNGV. V shed 4 bases and J 8 bases; nucleotides not matched to a gene: 8. The CDR3: CASSSGQGDVDEQFF. In DNA form, the CDR3 reads TGTGCCAGCAGCTCCGGACAGGGGGATGTCGATGAGCAGTTCTTC.

This chain connects TRBV12-3 or TRBV12-4 to TRBJ1-1; TRBD1 matches 7 bases. The CDR3 has 13 amino acids. Trimming removed 6 bases from V and 7 bases from J; junction bases left unmatched: 8. The CDR3 DNA reads as TGTGCCAGCAGGCTCACAGGGGAAGGTGAAGCTTTCTTT. Its translation is CASRLTGEGEAFF.

The rearrangement links TRBV4-3 to TRBJ1-3; D is unclear. The CDR3 sequence is 14 residues long. Trimming cost V 4 bases and J 4 bases, with 11 bases left between them. Looked up from germline, CDR1 is LGHNA and CDR2 is YSLEER. CDR3 residues: CASSPAGWGNTIYF. DNA for the CDR3: TGCGCCAGCAGCCCCGCCGGCTGGGGAAACACCATATATTTT.

This sequence joins TRBV5-4 and TRBJ2-1; TRBD2 matches at 7 bases. Germline assignment: CDR1 SGHNT and CDR2 YYREEE (reference sequence). V was pared by 1 base and J by 9 bases, with 1 base of the junction left unmatched. This CDR3 region has 12 residues. CDR3 residues: CASSLLAAEQFF. The CDR3 coding sequence is TGTGCCAGCAGCTTGCTAGCGGCTGAGCAGTTCTTC.

The chain is built from TRBV5-4 and TRBJ2-3, with D unclear. The CDR3 covers 11 residues. CDR1 is SGHNT and CDR2 is YYREEE in the germline V gene (reference sequence). The V and J ends lost 8 bases and 4 bases respectively, with 8 bases between them. The CDR3 region is CASQAADTQYF. CDR3 DNA: TGTGCCAGTCAGGCGGCAGATACGCAGTATTTT. Filled out from reference TRBV5-4 and TRBJ2-3, the complete variable domain reads ETGVTQSPTHLIKTRGQQVTLRCSSQSGHNTVSWYQQALGQGPQFIFQYYREEENGRGNFPPRFSGLQFPNYSSELNVNALELDDSALYLCASQAADTQYFGPGTRLTVL.

CDR3 in amino acids: CASSQEGAEEETQYF. The CDR3 DNA reads TGTGCCAGCAGCCAAGAAGGGGCGGAAGAAGAGACCCAGTACTTC. The chain has TRBV3-1 (or the pseudogene TRBV3-2) and TRBJ2-5; D might be TRBD1 (5 bases). The V gene's germline CDR1 is LGHDT and CDR2 YNNKEL (reference sequence). V was clipped by 0 bases and J by 3 bases, with 11 bases between them. This CDR3 is 15 amino acids long.

The V gene is TRBV24-1, the J gene TRBJ2-1, with 9 bases matching TRBD1. The CDR3 has 16 amino acids. Trimming at V came to 5 bases and at J to 6 bases, leaving 10 bases not matched to a gene. Germline CDR1 and CDR2: KGHDR and SFDVKD. This CDR3 is CATSGSGTGRSNEQFF. The CDR3 DNA follows: TGTGCCACCAGTGGCTCCGGGACAGGGCGTAGCAATGAGCAGTTCTTC.

CDR3 nucleotide sequence: TGTGCCAGCAGCTATTACACAGATACGCAGTATTTT. Residues: CASSYYTDTQYF. The chain links TRBV3-1 (or the pseudogene TRBV3-2) to TRBJ2-3; no clear D gene. V lost 5 bases and J lost 2, with 5 bases in between. The CDR3 extends over 12 amino acids. Germline V gives CDR1 LGHDT, CDR2 YNNKEL (reference sequence).